Listed below are T cell receptor beta chains from one sample, sequenced in a study of early T cells in non-severe SARS-CoV-2 infection. MiXCR, run by TCRdb on the 5' RACE reads, gives a single entry per CDR3 protein. The table records about 59,000 distinct CDR3 sequences, approximately 13% of them present only once. The sample in question was whole blood, obtained at baseline. All receptors derive from an adult who was a healthcare worker with PCR-confirmed SARS-CoV-2 infection or an uninfected control (not recorded which). The CDR3 runs from the conserved cysteine through the conserved F or W. The D gene is left open where the match is weak. Some rows have no size entry. The others give once, few or many, or a class for an expanded clone.

>few|TRBD1|TRBJ1-1|TRBV29-1
TGCAGCGTCGAGGACAGGGACACTGAAGCTTTCTTT
CSVEDRDTEAFF
>few|NA|TRBJ2-3|TRBV20-1
TGCAGTGCCCCAGGGGGAGGGGCCAGCACAGATACGCAGTATTTT
CSAPGGGASTDTQYF
>NA|NA|TRBJ1-1|TRBV6-6
TGTGCCAGCAGTAAGGGCACTGAAGCTTTCTTT
CASSKGTEAFF
>few|TRBD2|TRBJ2-1|TRBV10-1
TGCGCCAGCAAGAAACTAGCGGGAGGCAATGAGCAGTTCTTC
CASKKLAGGNEQFF
>many|NA|TRBJ1-1|TRBV12-3/TRBV12-4
TGTGCCAGCAGTCCCGGGGTAGGGACTGAAGCTTTCTTT
CASSPGVGTEAFF
>NA|NA|TRBJ2-5|TRBV6-5
TGTGCCAGCAGTTACCAGGGGCAAGAGACCCAGTACTTC
CASSYQGQETQYF
>NA|TRBD1|TRBJ2-7|TRBV19
TGTGCCAGTAGTACCCCGGGACAGGCCGCTTTCGAGCAGTACTTC
CASSTPGQAAFEQYF
>few|NA|TRBJ2-1|TRBV7-9
TGTGCCAGCAGCTTAGGCGGGCCGCACAATGAGCAGTTCTTC
CASSLGGPHNEQFF
>many|TRBD1|TRBJ2-6|TRBV28
TGTGCCAGCAGTTTACGAAGACAGGGTTCAGGGGCCAACGTCCTGACTTTC
CASSLRRQGSGANVLTF
>NA|NA|TRBJ1-6|TRBV3-1
TGTGCCAGCAGCCGTAAACAGTCAGCGGATTCACCCCTCCACTTT
CASSRKQSADSPLHF
>NA|NA|TRBJ2-7|TRBV6-6
TGTGCCAGCAGTCCGGACAGTGGATACTACGAGCAGTACTTC
CASSPDSGYYEQYF
>NA|TRBD2|TRBJ2-1|TRBV4-2
TGTGCCAGCAGCCAAGGCCCCGGGACTAGCGGGGGTATCTCCTACAATGAGCAGTTCTTC
CASSQGPGTSGGISYNEQFF
>few|TRBD2|TRBJ2-3|TRBV6-2/TRBV6-3
TGTGCCAGCAGAGGCGGGGGGCCAGATACGCAGTATTTT
CASRGGGPDTQYF
>few|TRBD2|TRBJ2-2|TRBV11-2
TGTGCCAGCAGCTTTACTGGACTAGCGGGAGTAGGGGTAACCGGGGAGCTGTTTTTT
CASSFTGLAGVGVTGELFF
>many|TRBD1|TRBJ1-4|TRBV5-1
TGCGCCAGCAGTGAGGGACAGGTTGAAAAACTGTTTTTT
CASSEGQVEKLFF
>many|TRBD2|TRBJ2-5|TRBV28
TGTGCCAGCACCTCTCTTGGGGCTAGCGGGGGAGAGACCCAGTACTTC
CASTSLGASGGETQYF
>few|NA|TRBJ1-5|TRBV13
TGTGCCAGCAGCTTAGGAGCCCAGGGTAGCAATCAGCCCCAGCATTTT
CASSLGAQGSNQPQHF
>few|TRBD1|TRBJ2-3|TRBV7-6
TGTGCCAGCAGCTTAGGGGACAGGTGGGATACGCAGTATTTT
CASSLGDRWDTQYF
>NA|TRBD2|TRBJ2-7|TRBV7-2
TGTGCCAGCAGCTTTCCTCCCGGGACTAGTCTTTACGAGCAGTACTTC
CASSFPPGTSLYEQYF
>NA|NA|TRBJ2-1|TRBV6-4
TGTGCCAGCAGTGACGGACTGACCCTTGGCACCTACAATGAGCAGTTCTTC
CASSDGLTLGTYNEQFF
>once|NA|TRBJ2-3|TRBV7-9
TGTGCCAGCAGCCTCGGTACAGTCCCCGCCGGAGATACGCAGTATTTT
CASSLGTVPAGDTQYF
>NA|NA|TRBJ1-2|TRBV12-3/TRBV12-4
TGTGCCAGCAGTAGGATAATTAACTATGGCTACACCTTC
CASSRIINYGYTF
>many|NA|TRBJ1-4|TRBV15
TGTGCCACCGCACAGCCTAATGAAAAACTGTTTTTT
CATAQPNEKLFF
>many|NA|TRBJ2-1|TRBV9
TGTGCCAGCAGCGTAGATTCCAGCGCAAGGATAAGCAATGAGCAGTTCTTC
CASSVDSSARISNEQFF
>few|TRBD1|TRBJ2-7|TRBV30
TGTGCCTGGGGGCTTGGGACAGGGGGCTACGAGCAGTACTTC
CAWGLGTGGYEQYF
>NA|NA|TRBJ1-1|TRBV5-4
TGTGCCAGCAGCTTGGGAAACGAGGCGGCAGCTTTCTTT
CASSLGNEAAAFF
>NA|NA|TRBJ2-4|TRBV27
TGTGCCAGCAGTTTATCAGGGGTAGCCAAAAACATTCAGTACTTC
CASSLSGVAKNIQYF
>few|TRBD1|TRBJ2-3|TRBV19
TGTGCCACCCGACAGGGCCGAGGCACAGATACGCAGTATTTT
CATRQGRGTDTQYF
>NA|NA|TRBJ2-7|TRBV5-4
TGTGCCAGCCTACCAGGGGGGCACGAGCAGTACTTC
CASLPGGHEQYF
>NA|TRBD1|TRBJ2-4|TRBV12-3/TRBV12-4
TGTGCCAGCAGTACCTCGGACAGGGGGCCCCAACTACTAGCCAAAAACATTCAGTACTTC
CASSTSDRGPQLLAKNIQYF
>NA|NA|TRBJ2-3|TRBV6-2/TRBV6-3
TGTGCCAGCAGTTACATACTTAGCACAGATACGCAGTATTTT
CASSYILSTDTQYF
>few|NA|TRBJ2-3|TRBV5-1
TGCGCCAGCAGCCCCGAGGGGCCAAGCCGCACAGATACGCAGTATTTT
CASSPEGPSRTDTQYF
>many|NA|TRBJ2-3|TRBV7-7
TGTGCTAGCAGCTTCAACGCAGGGGCAGATACGCAGTATTTT
CASSFNAGADTQYF
>NA|TRBD2|TRBJ2-3|TRBV7-6
TGTGCCAGCAGCTTAGCGGCGGGACTAGCGGGCTACACAGATACGCAGTATTTT
CASSLAAGLAGYTDTQYF
>many|NA|TRBJ2-2|TRBV11-2
TGTGCCAGCAGCCCGATCCAGGGGAACACCGGGGAGCTGTTTTTT
CASSPIQGNTGELFF
>NA|NA|TRBJ1-4|TRBV9
TGTGCCAGCAGCCCCAGCGGGTTCCGGGAAAAACTGTTTTTT
CASSPSGFREKLFF
>NA|NA|TRBJ2-5|TRBV6-6
TGTGCCAGCAGTTACTCGGGAGCGCGGCAAGAGACCCAGTACTTC
CASSYSGARQETQYF
>NA|NA|TRBJ1-3|TRBV12-3/TRBV12-4
TGTGCCAGCAGTTTGGCCAGAAACACCATATATTTT
CASSLARNTIYF
>few|NA|TRBJ2-2|TRBV7-9
TGTGCCAGCGCTTCTGAGGGGCAAACCGGGGAGCTGTTTTTT
CASASEGQTGELFF
>NA|NA|TRBJ2-7|TRBV12-3/TRBV12-4
TGTGCCAGCAGTTTCGGATACCCCACCGAGCAGTACTTC
CASSFGYPTEQYF
>few|TRBD2|TRBJ2-1|TRBV5-1
TGCGCCAGCAGCTTGGTGGTGGGGACTAGCCGGAATGAGCAGTTCTTC
CASSLVVGTSRNEQFF
>few|TRBD1|TRBJ1-6|TRBV10-3
TGTGCCATCAGTGACCGAGACAGGGCCGTCCCACCCCTCCACTTT
CAISDRDRAVPPLHF
>few|NA|TRBJ2-3|TRBV7-8
TGTGCCAGCAGCTTAGGGACATCCTCTGGGACAGATACGCAGTATTTT
CASSLGTSSGTDTQYF
>many|NA|TRBJ2-3|TRBV5-1
TGCGCCAGCAGCTTGGTTGGGAAACCCACAGATACGCAGTATTTT
CASSLVGKPTDTQYF